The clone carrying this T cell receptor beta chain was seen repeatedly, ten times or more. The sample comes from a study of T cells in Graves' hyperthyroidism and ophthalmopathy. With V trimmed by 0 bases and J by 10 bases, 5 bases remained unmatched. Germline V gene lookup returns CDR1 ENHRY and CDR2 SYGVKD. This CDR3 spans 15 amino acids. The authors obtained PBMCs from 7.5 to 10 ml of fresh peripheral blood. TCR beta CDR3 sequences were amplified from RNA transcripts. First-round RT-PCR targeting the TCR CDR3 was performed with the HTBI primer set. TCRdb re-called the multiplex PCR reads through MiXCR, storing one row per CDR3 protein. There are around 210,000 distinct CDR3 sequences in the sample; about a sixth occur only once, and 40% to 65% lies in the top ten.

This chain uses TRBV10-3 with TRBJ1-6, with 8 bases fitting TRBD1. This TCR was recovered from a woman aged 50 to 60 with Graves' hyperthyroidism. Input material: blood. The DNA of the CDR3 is TGTGCCATCAGTGAGTCGGACAGGGAAAACTCACCCCTCCACTTT. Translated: CAISESDRENSPLHF.